Following are 10 T cell receptor beta chains from one sample sequenced in a study. The sorted Tregs were CD4+CD25+CD127-/low cells. Amplification of TRBV12-4/TRBJ1-2 clonotypes used adaptor-ligated barcode primers. MiXCR, run by TCRdb on the multiplex PCR reads, gives a single entry per CDR3 protein. This sample has hundreds of distinct CDR3 sequences, with under 15% found just once. Material: Tregs sorted from blood. Receptors were obtained from a female donor with breast cancer.

Relative to its sample, this clonotype is medium-sized (0.01 to 0.1%). CDR3 region: CASSLGGYYGYTF. The CDR3 DNA reads as TGTGCCAGCAGTTTGGGCGGTTACTATGGCTACACCTTC. The rearrangement joins TRBV12-3 or TRBV12-4 to TRBJ1-2, with no clear D. Trimming pared 3 bases from V and 3 bases from J, leaving 8 bases between. CDR3 length equals 13 residues.

By its share, this clonotype is large (0.1 to 1%). This chain connects TRBV12-3 or TRBV12-4 to TRBJ1-2; D gene uncertain. CDR3 length equals 11 residues. V lost 2 bases to trimming and J lost 8 bases, with 6 bases between them. In DNA, the CDR3 is TGTGCCAGCAGTTTATCGGGAGGCTACACCTTC. Translation: CASSLSGGYTF.

This clonotype ranks as medium-sized (0.01 to 0.1%). The gene calls are TRBV12-3 or TRBV12-4 and TRBJ1-2, with D possibly TRBD1 on 5 matching bases. The CDR3 spans 13 residues. V was cut by 0 bases and J by 8 bases, with 10 bases left in between. CDR3 protein: CASSLAARDGYTF. In nucleotides, the CDR3 is TGTGCCAGCAGTTTAGCGGCCAGGGACGGCTACACCTTC.

By sample share, this clonotype is medium-sized. The chain joins TRBV12-3 or TRBV12-4 to TRBJ1-2; maybe TRBD1 (5 bases). CDR3 length equals 13 residues. With 3 bases removed from V and 8 bases from J, the gap between germline ends came to 13 bases. The CDR3 protein is CASSFLEGKGYTF. DNA of the CDR3: TGTGCCAGCAGTTTCCTGGAGGGGAAGGGCTACACCTTC.

This clonotype counts as large. The rearrangement joins TRBV12-3 or TRBV12-4 to TRBJ1-2; 7 bases agree with TRBD1. The CDR3 has 17 residues. J gave up 5 bases and V 3 bases, and 15 bases lay outside the gene matches. The CDR3 DNA reads TGTGCCAGCAGTTTCGACAGGGAACGGCCTTTTGGATATGGCTACACCTTC. Encoded protein: CASSFDRERPFGYGYTF.

By share, this clonotype counts as medium-sized. The chain has TRBV12-3 or TRBV12-4 and TRBJ1-2; perhaps TRBD1 as D (6 bases). With 7 bases removed from V and 2 bases from J, the gap between germline ends came to 11 bases. This CDR3 comprises 13 residues. CDR3 residues: CASNPDRNYGYTF. Written as DNA, the CDR3 is TGTGCCAGCAACCCTGACAGGAACTATGGCTACACCTTC.

This clonotype qualifies as medium-sized. The V gene is TRBV12-3 or TRBV12-4, the J gene TRBJ1-2; D is unresolved. Trimming shortened V by 2 bases and J by 9 bases, and 10 bases separated the two germline ends. The CDR3 loop spans 12 amino acids. CDR3 in amino acids: CASSLSSERYTF. In nucleotides, the CDR3 is TGTGCCAGCAGTTTAAGCAGCGAGCGCTACACCTTC.

This clonotype showed up just a few times. A much larger clone lies a single base off, so this may be a read error. The chain joins TRBV12-3 or TRBV12-4 to TRBJ1-2; D gene uncertain. There are 13 residues in the CDR3. Trimming pared 5 bases from V and 7 bases from J, leaving 14 bases between. This CDR3 is CASSMTTGFGYTF. In nucleotides, the CDR3 is TGTGCCAGCAGTATGACTACGGGTTTTGGCTACACCTTC.

This clonotype counts as medium-sized. The chain is built from TRBV12-3 or TRBV12-4 and TRBJ1-2; TRBD1 matches at 7 bases. With 5 bases clipped from V and 5 bases from J, the junction kept 5 bases outside the gene matches. CDR3 length: 13 amino acids. The CDR3 DNA is TGTGCCAGCAGTCCCGGGACAGAATATGGCTACACCTTC. Translated, it gives CASSPGTEYGYTF.

CDR3 amino acids: CASRGTGYGYTF. CDR3 coding DNA: TGTGCCAGCAGAGGGACAGGCTATGGCTACACCTTC. This rearrangement joins TRBV12-3 or TRBV12-4 to TRBJ1-2; 8 bases agree with TRBD1. J was trimmed by 4 bases and V by 6 bases; bases with no gene match: 1. The CDR3 runs to 12 residues.